This T cell receptor beta chain was found in a study of blood T cell repertoires in COVID-19. This table comes from immunoSEQ multiplex PCR, and its TCRdb copy is limited to in-frame clones, with some not included. The top ten clones hold roughly 4.7% of a sample with tens of thousands of clones, about 96% of them seen once. Germline V gives CDR1 SNHLY, CDR2 FYNNEI. The V end was cut by 4 bases, the J end by 9 bases, with 13 bases between. The CDR3 is 14 amino acids. The chain recombines TRBV2 with TRBJ1-6; D remains unclear. The source material was peripheral blood. This TCR was recovered from a human donor with active COVID-19. The donor label of this sample is uncertain. Here the CDR3 DNA reads TGTGCCAGCAGTGCGGTCGCCCCGAGTTCACCCCTCCACTTT. Translating gives CASSAVAPSSPLHF. Based on the CDR3 plus reference TRBV2 and TRBJ1-6, the full variable domain is EPEVTQTPSHQVTQMGQEVILRCVPISNHLYFYWYRQILGQKVEFLVSFYNNEISEKSEIFDDQFSVERPDGSNFTLKIRSTKLEDSAMYFCASSAVAPSSPLHFGNGTRLTVT.